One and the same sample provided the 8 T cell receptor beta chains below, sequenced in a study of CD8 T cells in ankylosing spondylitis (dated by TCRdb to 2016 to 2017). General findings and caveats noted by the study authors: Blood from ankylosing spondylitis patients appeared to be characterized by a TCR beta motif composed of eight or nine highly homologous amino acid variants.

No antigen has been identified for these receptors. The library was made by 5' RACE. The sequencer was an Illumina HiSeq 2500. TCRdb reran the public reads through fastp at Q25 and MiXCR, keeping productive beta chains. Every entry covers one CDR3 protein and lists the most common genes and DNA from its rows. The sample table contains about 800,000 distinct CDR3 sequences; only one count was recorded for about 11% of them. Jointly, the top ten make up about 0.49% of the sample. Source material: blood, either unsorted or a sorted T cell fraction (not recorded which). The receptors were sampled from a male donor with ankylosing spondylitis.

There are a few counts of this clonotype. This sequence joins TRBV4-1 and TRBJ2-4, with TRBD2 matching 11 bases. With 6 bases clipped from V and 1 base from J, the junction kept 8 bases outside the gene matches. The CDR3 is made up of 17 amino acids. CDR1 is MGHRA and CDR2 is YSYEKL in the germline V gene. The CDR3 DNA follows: TGCGCCAGCAGACCCTACCCTAGCGGGAGGGCCAAAAACATTCAGTACTTC. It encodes CASRPYPSGRAKNIQYF.

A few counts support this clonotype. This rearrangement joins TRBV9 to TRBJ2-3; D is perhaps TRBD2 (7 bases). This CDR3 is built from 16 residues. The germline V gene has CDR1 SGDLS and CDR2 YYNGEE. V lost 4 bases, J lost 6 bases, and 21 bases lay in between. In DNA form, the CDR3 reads TGTGCCAGCAGCCTTGCCGGGTTGGCGGGGGCGGATACGCAGTATTTT. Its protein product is CASSLAGLAGADTQYF.

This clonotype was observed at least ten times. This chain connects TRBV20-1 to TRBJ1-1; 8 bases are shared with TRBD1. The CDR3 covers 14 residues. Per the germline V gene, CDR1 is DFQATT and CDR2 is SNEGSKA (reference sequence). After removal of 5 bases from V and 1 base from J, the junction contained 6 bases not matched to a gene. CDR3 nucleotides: TGCAGTGCTCTACGGACAGGGAGGAACACTGAAGCTTTCTTT. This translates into CSALRTGRNTEAFF.

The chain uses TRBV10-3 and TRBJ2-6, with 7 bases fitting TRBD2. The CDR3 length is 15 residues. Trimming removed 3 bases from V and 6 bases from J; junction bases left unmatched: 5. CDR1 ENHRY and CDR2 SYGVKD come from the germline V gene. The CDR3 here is CAISDGGGAANVLTF. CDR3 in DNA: TGTGCCATCAGTGACGGCGGGGGTGCGGCCAACGTCCTGACTTTC.

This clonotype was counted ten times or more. CDR3: CASSPTGGGGYTF. As DNA, the CDR3 is TGTGCCAGCAGTCCTACAGGGGGCGGAGGCTACACCTTC. The chain employs TRBV27 and TRBJ1-2; 9 bases line up with TRBD1. Germline V gene lookup returns CDR1 MNHEY and CDR2 SMNVEV (reference sequence). The J segment lost 8 bases and the V segment lost 5 bases, leaving 6 bases of the junction unmatched. The CDR3 runs 13 residues.

CDR3 sequence: CASSLVASGSTDTQYF. In DNA, the CDR3 is TGTGCCAGCAGCTTGGTGGCTAGCGGTAGCACAGATACGCAGTATTTT. The gene calls are TRBV5-4 and TRBJ2-3; 7 nucleotides agree with TRBD2. The CDR3 is 16 residues long. The germline V gene has CDR1 SGHNT and CDR2 YYREEE (reference sequence). Trimming at V came to 0 bases and at J to 0 bases, leaving 4 bases not matched to a gene.

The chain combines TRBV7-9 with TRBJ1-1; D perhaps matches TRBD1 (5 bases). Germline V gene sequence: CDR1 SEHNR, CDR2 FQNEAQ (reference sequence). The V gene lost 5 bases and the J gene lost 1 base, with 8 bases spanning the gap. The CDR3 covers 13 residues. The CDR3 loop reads CASSMGGNTEAFF. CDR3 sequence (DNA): TGTGCCAGCAGCATGGGGGGGAACACTGAAGCTTTCTTT.

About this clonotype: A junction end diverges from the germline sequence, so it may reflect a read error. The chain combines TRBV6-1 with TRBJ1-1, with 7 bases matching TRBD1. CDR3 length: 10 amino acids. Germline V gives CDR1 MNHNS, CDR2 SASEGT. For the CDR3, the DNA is TGTGCTAGCAGAGACAGGGTGGCTTTCTTT. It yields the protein CASRDRVAFF.